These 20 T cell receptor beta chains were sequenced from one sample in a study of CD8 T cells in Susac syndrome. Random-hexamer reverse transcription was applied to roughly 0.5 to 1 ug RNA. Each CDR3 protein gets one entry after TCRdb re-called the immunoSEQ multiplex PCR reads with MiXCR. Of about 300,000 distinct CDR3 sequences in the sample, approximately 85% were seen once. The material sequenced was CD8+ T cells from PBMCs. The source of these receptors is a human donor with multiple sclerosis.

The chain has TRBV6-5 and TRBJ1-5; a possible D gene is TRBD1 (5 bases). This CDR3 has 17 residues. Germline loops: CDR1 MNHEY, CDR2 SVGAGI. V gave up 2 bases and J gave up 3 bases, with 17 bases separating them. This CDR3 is CASSYPTTSRANQPQHF. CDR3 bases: TGTGCCAGCAGTTACCCCACCACGAGCAGGGCCAATCAGCCCCAGCATTTT.

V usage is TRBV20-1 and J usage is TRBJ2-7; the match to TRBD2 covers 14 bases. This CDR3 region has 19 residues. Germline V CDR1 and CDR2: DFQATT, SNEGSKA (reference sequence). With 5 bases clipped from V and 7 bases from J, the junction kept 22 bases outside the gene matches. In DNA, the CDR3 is TGCAGTGCTTTCCCTACTCCGGGACTAGCGGGAGAGAATTACGTAGAGCAGTACTTC. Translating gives CSAFPTPGLAGENYVEQYF.

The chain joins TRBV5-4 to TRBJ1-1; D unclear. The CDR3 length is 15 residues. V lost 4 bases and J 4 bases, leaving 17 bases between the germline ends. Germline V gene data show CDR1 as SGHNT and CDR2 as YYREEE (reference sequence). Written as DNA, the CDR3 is TGTGCCAGCAGCCCCCCCGCCAAACGGGGCACTGAAGCTTTCTTT. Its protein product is CASSPPAKRGTEAFF.

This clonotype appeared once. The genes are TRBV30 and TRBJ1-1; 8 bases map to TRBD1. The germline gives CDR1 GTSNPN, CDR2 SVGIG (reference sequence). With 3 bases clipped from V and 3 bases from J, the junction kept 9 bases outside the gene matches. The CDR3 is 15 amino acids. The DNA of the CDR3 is TGTGCCTGGAGGGGAACGGACAGGGCGTACACTGAAGCTTTCTTT. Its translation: CAWRGTDRAYTEAFF.

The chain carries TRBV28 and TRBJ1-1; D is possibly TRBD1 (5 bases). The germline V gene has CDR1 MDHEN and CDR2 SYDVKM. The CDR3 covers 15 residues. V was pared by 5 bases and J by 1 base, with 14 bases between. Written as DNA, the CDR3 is TGTGCCAGCAGTGCCGGGGCCACCGGGAACACTGAAGCTTTCTTT. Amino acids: CASSAGATGNTEAFF.

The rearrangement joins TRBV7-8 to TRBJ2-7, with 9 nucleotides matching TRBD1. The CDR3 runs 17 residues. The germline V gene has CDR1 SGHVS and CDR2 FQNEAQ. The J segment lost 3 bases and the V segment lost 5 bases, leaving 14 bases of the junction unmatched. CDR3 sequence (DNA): TGTGCCAGCAGCCCGACCGGGACAGGGTTATCTCACTACGAGCAGTACTTC. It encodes CASSPTGTGLSHYEQYF. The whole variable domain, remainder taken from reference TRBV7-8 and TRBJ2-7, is GAGVSQSPRYKVAKRGQDVALRCDPISGHVSLFWYQQALGQGPEFLTYFQNEAQLDKSGLPSDRFFAERPEGSVSTLKIQRTQQEDSAVYLCASSPTGTGLSHYEQYFGPGTRLTVT.

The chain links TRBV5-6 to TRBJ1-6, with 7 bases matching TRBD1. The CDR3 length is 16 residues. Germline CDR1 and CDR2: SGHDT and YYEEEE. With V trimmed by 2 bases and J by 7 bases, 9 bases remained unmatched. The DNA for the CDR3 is TGTGCCAGCAGCTTAGGGGACAGTCTTTCGAATTCACCCCTCCACTTT. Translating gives CASSLGDSLSNSPLHF.

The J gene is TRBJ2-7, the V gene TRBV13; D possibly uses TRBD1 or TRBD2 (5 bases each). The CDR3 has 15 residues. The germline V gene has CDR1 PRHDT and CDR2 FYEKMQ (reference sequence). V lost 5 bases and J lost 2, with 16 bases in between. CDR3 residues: CASSPTEGYPYEQYF. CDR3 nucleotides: TGTGCCAGCAGCCCAACAGAGGGGTACCCCTACGAGCAGTACTTC. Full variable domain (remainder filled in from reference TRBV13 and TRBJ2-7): AAGVIQSPRHLIKEKRETATLKCYPIPRHDTVYWYQQGPGQDPQFLISFYEKMQSDKGSIPDRFSAQQFSDYHSELNMSSLELGDSALYFCASSPTEGYPYEQYFGPGTRLTVT.

The CDR3 DNA reads as TGTGCCAGCAGCTTTTGGGGAGCTCAGCCCCAGCATTTT. Amino acids: CASSFWGAQPQHF. The chain recombines TRBV7-2 with TRBJ1-5; D not resolved. CDR3 length equals 13 residues. Per germline, CDR1 SGHTA and CDR2 FQGNSA. The V and J ends lost 3 bases and 6 bases respectively, with 9 bases between them.

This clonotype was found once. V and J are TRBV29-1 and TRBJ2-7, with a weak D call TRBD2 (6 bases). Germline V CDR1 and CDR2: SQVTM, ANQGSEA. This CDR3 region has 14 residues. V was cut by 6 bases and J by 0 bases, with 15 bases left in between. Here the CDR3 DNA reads TGCAGCGTATCACTAGCTGAGAGCTCCTACGAGCAGTACTTC. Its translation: CSVSLAESSYEQYF.

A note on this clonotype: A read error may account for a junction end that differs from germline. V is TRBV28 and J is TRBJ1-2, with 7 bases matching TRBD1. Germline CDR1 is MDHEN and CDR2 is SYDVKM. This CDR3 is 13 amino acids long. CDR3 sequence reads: CASSSYPGQKAFF. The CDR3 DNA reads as TGTGCCAGCAGTTCTTACCCGGGACAGAAGGCCTTCTTC.

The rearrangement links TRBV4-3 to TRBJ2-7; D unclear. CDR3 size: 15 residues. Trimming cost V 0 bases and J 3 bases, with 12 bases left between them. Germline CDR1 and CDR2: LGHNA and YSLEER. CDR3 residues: CASSQETALFYEQYF. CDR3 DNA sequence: TGCGCCAGCAGCCAAGAAACCGCACTCTTCTACGAGCAGTACTTC.

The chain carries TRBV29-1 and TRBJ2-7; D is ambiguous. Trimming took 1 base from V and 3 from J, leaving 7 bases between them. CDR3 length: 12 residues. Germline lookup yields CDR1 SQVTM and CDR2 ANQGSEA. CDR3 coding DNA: TGCAGCGTTGAAGTGGACCGCTACGAGCAGTACTTC. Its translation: CSVEVDRYEQYF.

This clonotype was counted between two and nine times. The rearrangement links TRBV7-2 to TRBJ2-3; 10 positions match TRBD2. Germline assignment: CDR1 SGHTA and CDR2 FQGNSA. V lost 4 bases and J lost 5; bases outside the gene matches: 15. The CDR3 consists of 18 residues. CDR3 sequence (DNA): TGTGCCAGCAGCTCCCCTAGCGGGAGTAAGAGCGCGGGAGATACGCAGTATTTT. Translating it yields CASSSPSGSKSAGDTQYF.

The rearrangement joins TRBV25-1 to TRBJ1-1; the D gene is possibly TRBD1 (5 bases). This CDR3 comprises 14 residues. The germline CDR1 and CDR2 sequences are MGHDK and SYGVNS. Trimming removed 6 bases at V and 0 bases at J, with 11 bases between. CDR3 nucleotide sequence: TGTGCCAGCAGATCTTGGGGCATGAACACTGAAGCTTTCTTT. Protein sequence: CASRSWGMNTEAFF.

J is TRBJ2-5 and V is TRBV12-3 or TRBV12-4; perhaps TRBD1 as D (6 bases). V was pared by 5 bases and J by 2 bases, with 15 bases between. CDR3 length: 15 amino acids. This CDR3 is CASSRGQRWQETQYF. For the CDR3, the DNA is TGTGCCAGCAGTCGAGGACAGCGGTGGCAAGAGACCCAGTACTTC.

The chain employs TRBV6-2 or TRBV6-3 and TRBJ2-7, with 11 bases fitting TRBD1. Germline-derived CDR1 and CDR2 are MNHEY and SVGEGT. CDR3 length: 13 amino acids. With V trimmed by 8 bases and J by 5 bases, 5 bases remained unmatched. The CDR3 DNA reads TGTGCCAGCGAGGGACAGGGGGTCCACGAGCAGTACTTC. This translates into CASEGQGVHEQYF.

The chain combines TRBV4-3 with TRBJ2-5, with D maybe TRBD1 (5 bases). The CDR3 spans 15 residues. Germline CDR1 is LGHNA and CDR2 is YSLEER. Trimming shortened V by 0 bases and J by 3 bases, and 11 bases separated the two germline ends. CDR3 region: CASSQDGQGKETQYF. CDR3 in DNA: TGCGCCAGCAGCCAAGATGGGCAGGGAAAAGAGACCCAGTACTTC.

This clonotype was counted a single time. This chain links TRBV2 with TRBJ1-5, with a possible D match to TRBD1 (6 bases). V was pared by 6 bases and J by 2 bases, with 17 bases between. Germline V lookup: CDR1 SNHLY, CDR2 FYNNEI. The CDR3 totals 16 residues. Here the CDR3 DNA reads TGTGCCAGCAGGAGGGGTCGGGGGCTCGGCAATCAGCCCCAGCATTTT. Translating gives CASRRGRGLGNQPQHF. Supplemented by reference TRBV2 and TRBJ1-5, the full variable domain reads EPEVTQTPSHQVTQMGQEVILRCVPISNHLYFYWYRQILGQKVEFLVSFYNNEISEKSEIFDDQFSVERPDGSNFTLKIRSTKLEDSAMYFCASRRGRGLGNQPQHFGDGTRLSIL.

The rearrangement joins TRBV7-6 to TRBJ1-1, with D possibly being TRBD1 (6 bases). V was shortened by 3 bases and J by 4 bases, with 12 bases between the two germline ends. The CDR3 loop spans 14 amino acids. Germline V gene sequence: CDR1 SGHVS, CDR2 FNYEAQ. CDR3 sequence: CASSFTGSGTEAFF. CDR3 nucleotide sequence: TGTGCCAGCAGCTTTACAGGGAGTGGCACTGAAGCTTTCTTT.